The 21 T cell receptor beta chains listed next were all sequenced from one sample in a study of shared clonotypes between healthy human individuals. Method: immunoSEQ multiplex PCR; TCRdb's copy keeps in-frame clones and lacks some. This table has a few million clones, just under 95% appearing once. Sequencing input: naive CD4+ T cells from PBMCs. This sample's subset: CD45RA+ positively selected. These TCRs come from a man aged 18 to 30 in good health. Some clones in this sample may be carry-over from other donors' samples.

This chain connects TRBV7-9 to TRBJ2-7; TRBD2 is a possible D gene (6 bases). The CDR3 loop spans 15 amino acids. From germline, CDR1 is SEHNR and CDR2 FQNEAQ (reference sequence). The germline V and J ends were trimmed by 5 bases and 4 bases, with 18 bases remaining between them. The CDR3 region has the DNA TGTGCCAGCAGCCCCGATATCGGCGCGGGGTACGAGCAGTACTTC. Residues: CASSPDIGAGYEQYF.

The genes are TRBV5-1 and TRBJ1-1; 8 nucleotides match TRBD1. The CDR3 is 16 amino acids. The V segment lost 3 bases and the J segment 6 bases; nucleotides outside the gene matches: 13. In germline, CDR1 is SGHRS, CDR2 YFSETQ. CDR3 coding DNA: TGCGCCAGCAGCTCGGGACAGGAGTTAGGTAAACCTGAAGCTTTCTTT. Translating it yields CASSSGQELGKPEAFF.

The chain joins TRBV19 to TRBJ1-1; a possible D gene is TRBD1 (5 bases). The germline V and J ends were trimmed by 5 bases and 1 base, with 17 bases remaining between them. This CDR3 has 16 amino acids. CDR1 and CDR2 from the germline V gene are LNHDA and SQIVND (reference sequence). This CDR3 is CASSWQGGGWNTEAFF. Here the CDR3 DNA reads TGTGCCAGTAGTTGGCAGGGAGGAGGGTGGAACACTGAAGCTTTCTTT.

This sequence joins TRBV25-1 and TRBJ2-7; 8 bases agree with TRBD1. The CDR3 is 16 residues long. V dropped 1 base and J dropped 3; count of bases not matched to a gene: 8. Looked up from germline, CDR1 is MGHDK and CDR2 is SYGVNS. In DNA, the CDR3 is TGTGCCAGCAGTGAATCCGGACAGGGCCCTCTCTACGAGCAGTACTTC. Protein: CASSESGQGPLYEQYF.

The rearrangement uses TRBV6-6 and TRBJ1-2; D is perhaps TRBD1 (6 bases). Germline-derived CDR1 and CDR2 are MNHNY and SVGAGI (reference sequence). V was trimmed by 5 bases and J by 5 bases, leaving 15 bases between them. The CDR3 loop spans 14 amino acids. CDR3 DNA: TGTGCCAGCAGTAGCCTAACAGGGAGTTATGGCTACACCTTC. It is translated as CASSSLTGSYGYTF.

The chain couples TRBV11-2 to TRBJ2-7, with 8 bases aligning to TRBD2. Germline V gene data show CDR1 as SGHAT and CDR2 as FQNNGV. This CDR3 is 16 amino acids long. J lost 4 bases, V lost 2 bases, and 10 bases had no gene match. CDR3 sequence reads: CASSLFGGRIQYEQYF. The CDR3 coding sequence is TGTGCCAGCAGCTTATTCGGCGGGAGGATACAGTACGAGCAGTACTTC.

This chain uses TRBV6-5 with TRBJ1-1; 8 positions match TRBD1. V shed 5 bases, J shed 4 bases, and the junction held 9 bases outside the gene matches. This CDR3 has 15 amino acids. Per germline, CDR1 MNHEY and CDR2 SVGAGI. CDR3 coding DNA: TGTGCCAGCAGTCCCGGGACAGGTTTAAGCACTGAAGCTTTCTTT. It is translated as CASSPGTGLSTEAFF.

This clone was seen just once. This chain uses TRBV25-1 with TRBJ1-4; D remains unclear. Germline-derived CDR1 and CDR2 are MGHDK and SYGVNS. CDR3 size: 16 residues. The V end lost 4 bases, the J end lost 2 bases, and 14 bases lay between the germline ends. CDR3 nucleotide sequence: TGTGCCAGCAGTGGGGCGGGTCCGGCCACTAATGAAAAACTGTTTTTT. Its translation is CASSGAGPATNEKLFF.

This clone was seen just once. This sample includes further DNA sequences coding for the same CDR3. The chain couples TRBV11-2 to TRBJ1-5; D is possibly TRBD1 (5 bases). The germline gives CDR1 SGHAT, CDR2 FQNNGV. V was trimmed by 1 base and J by 5 bases, leaving 6 bases between them. The CDR3 is made up of 13 amino acids. The CDR3 DNA reads TGTGCCAGCAGCTTAGTCAGGGATCAGCCCCAGCATTTT. It encodes CASSLVRDQPQHF. The complete variable domain, with remaining parts taken from reference TRBV11-2 and TRBJ1-5, reads EAGVAQSPRYKIIEKRQSVAFWCNPISGHATLYWYQQILGQGPKLLIQFQNNGVVDDSQLPKDRFSAERLKGVDSTLKIQPAKLEDSAVYLCASSLVRDQPQHFGDGTRLSIL.

The V call is TRBV11-3, the J call TRBJ2-2, with D possibly being TRBD1 (6 bases). The CDR3 runs 15 residues. Germline-derived CDR1 and CDR2 are SGHNT and YENEEA. Trimming left V 3 bases short and J 5 bases short, with 13 bases between. CDR3 protein: CASSFRDTQTGELFF. The CDR3, as DNA: TGTGCCAGCAGCTTCCGGGACACCCAAACCGGGGAGCTGTTTTTT. Drawing the rest from reference TRBV11-3 and TRBJ2-2, the complete variable domain is EAGVVQSPRYKIIEKKQPVAFWCNPISGHNTLYWYLQNLGQGPELLIRYENEEAVDDSQLPKDRFSAERLKGVDSTLKIQPAELGDSAVYLCASSFRDTQTGELFFGEGSRLTVL.

The chain carries TRBV6-5 and TRBJ2-2; D call uncertain. The CDR3 sequence is 13 residues long. V lost 6 bases and J 7 bases, leaving 12 bases between the germline ends. CDR1 is MNHEY, CDR2 SVGAGI, per germline. The chain's CDR3 is CASRRPGNGELFF. The CDR3 nucleotides read TGTGCCAGCAGACGCCCTGGGAACGGGGAGCTGTTTTTT.

The table lists this clone with a count of one. The chain links TRBV15 to TRBJ2-7; no clear D. Trimming removed 6 bases from V and 3 bases from J, with 18 bases in between. CDR3 length equals 15 residues. Germline values: CDR1 LNHNV, CDR2 YYDKDF (reference sequence). CDR3 DNA sequence: TGTGCCACCAGAACAATTGGGAAGAAGGGCTACGAGCAGTACTTC. The encoded protein is CATRTIGKKGYEQYF.

As to this clone: Other DNA sequences in the sample encode the same CDR3. This chain links TRBV5-1 with TRBJ2-7, with 8 bases fitting TRBD1. The CDR3 length is 14 residues. Trimming cost V 4 bases and J 2 bases; bases outside gene matches: 5. The germline V gene has CDR1 SGHRS and CDR2 YFSETQ. The CDR3 nucleotides are TGCGCCAGCAGCCCGACAGGGGACACCTACGAGCAGTACTTC. Translated: CASSPTGDTYEQYF.

The CDR3 spells CAWRTEPYGYTF. The DNA for the CDR3 is TGTGCCTGGAGGACAGAACCTTATGGCTACACCTTC. The chain uses TRBV30 and TRBJ1-2, with D tentatively TRBD1 (5 bases). Germline CDR1 reads GTSNPN; CDR2 reads SVGIG (reference sequence). Trimming shortened V by 3 bases and J by 5 bases, and 10 bases separated the two germline ends. The CDR3 totals 12 residues.

This clone was counted between two and nine times. The chain uses TRBV7-9 and TRBJ1-1; unclear D gene. The CDR3 runs 15 residues. V lost 0 bases, J lost 1 base, and 9 bases lay in between. Germline CDR1 is SEHNR and CDR2 is FQNEAQ (reference sequence). CDR3 amino acids: CASSLAISENTEAFF. The CDR3 nucleotides read TGTGCCAGCAGCTTAGCTATTAGTGAGAACACTGAAGCTTTCTTT.

The chain joins TRBV7-9 to TRBJ2-5, with D unresolved. V dropped 0 bases and J dropped 8 bases, with 7 bases sitting between them. CDR3 length: 12 residues. Looked up from germline, CDR1 is SEHNR and CDR2 is FQNEAQ (reference sequence). The CDR3 spells CASSLAQGTQYF. The CDR3 coding sequence is TGTGCCAGCAGCTTAGCCCAAGGTACCCAGTACTTC. Using reference TRBV7-9 and TRBJ2-5 for the parts outside the CDR3, the full variable domain is DTGVSQNPRHKITKRGQNVTFRCDPISEHNRLYWYRQTLGQGPEFLTYFQNEAQLEKSRLLSDRFSAERPKGSFSTLEIQRTEQGDSAMYLCASSLAQGTQYFGPGTRLLVL.

In DNA form, the CDR3 reads TGTGCCAGCAGTGAAGCGCCGGGAGGCCGCACTGAAGCTTTCTTT. Translation: CASSEAPGGRTEAFF. The chain employs TRBV2 and TRBJ1-1, with D uncertain. This CDR3 contains 15 residues. V was clipped by 0 bases and J by 4 bases, with 12 bases between them. The germline gives CDR1 SNHLY, CDR2 FYNNEI.

In its sample, this clone was seen a few times. This sequence joins TRBV2 and TRBJ2-1; 7 positions agree with TRBD2. Germline assignment: CDR1 SNHLY and CDR2 FYNNEI. The length of the CDR3 is 15 residues. V shed 3 bases and J 0 bases; nucleotides not matched to a gene: 2. CDR3 in DNA: TGTGCCAGCAGTGAGGGCGGGAGCTCCTACAATGAGCAGTTCTTC. This sequence encodes CASSEGGSSYNEQFF.

J is TRBJ2-2 and V is TRBV7-9, with D possibly called TRBD1 or TRBD2 (5 bases each). This CDR3 spans 17 amino acids. CDR1 and CDR2 (germline): SEHNR, FQNEAQ (reference sequence). Trimming took 0 bases from V and 1 from J, leaving 12 bases between them. CDR3 sequence (DNA): TGTGCCAGCAGCTTAGCGCGTGGGACGGGGAACACCGGGGAGCTGTTTTTT. It specifies CASSLARGTGNTGELFF.

For the CDR3, the DNA is TGTGCCAGCAGCTTAGGCTCCATGTACCAAGAGACCCAGTACTTC. Encoded protein: CASSLGSMYQETQYF. This sequence joins TRBV7-9 and TRBJ2-5; D remains ambiguous. With 1 base removed from V and 0 bases from J, the gap between germline ends came to 9 bases. The CDR3 has 15 residues. Per the germline V gene, CDR1 is SEHNR and CDR2 is FQNEAQ (reference sequence). The whole variable domain, filled in from reference TRBV7-9 and TRBJ2-5, reads DTGVSQNPRHKITKRGQNVTFRCDPISEHNRLYWYRQTLGQGPEFLTYFQNEAQLEKSRLLSDRFSAERPKGSFSTLEIQRTEQGDSAMYLCASSLGSMYQETQYFGPGTRLLVL.

This rearrangement joins TRBV6-5 to TRBJ2-1; D ambiguous. The germline CDR1 and CDR2 sequences are MNHEY and SVGAGI. The CDR3 runs to 13 residues. The ends were cut back, 0 bases at V and 15 bases at J, with 15 bases in the middle. The CDR3 is CASSYSKWQRVFF. DNA of the CDR3: TGTGCCAGCAGTTACTCGAAGTGGCAGCGAGTGTTCTTC.